A single sample gave rise to the 4 T cell receptor beta chains below, sequenced in a study of T-cell reconstitution after alpha-beta-depleted transplantation in children. A library of TCRbeta sequences, prepared with unique molecular identifiers, was generated. TCRdb independently ran MiXCR on the PCR reads; one entry per CDR3 protein. The data hold around 300,000 distinct CDR3 sequences, with roughly 25% observed a single time. The sequences come from PBMCs, mostly from graft donor cells, collected 180 days after TCRalphabeta/CD19-depleted stem cell transplant. All receptors come from a male patient younger than 18 who had a stem cell transplant for acute lymphoblastic leukemia, so the T cells may come from the graft donor.

The chain joins TRBV14 to TRBJ1-4; D not certain. Per the germline V gene, CDR1 is SGHDN and CDR2 is FVKESK. This CDR3 spans 17 amino acids. V gave up 0 bases and J gave up 0 bases, with 11 bases separating them. This chain's CDR3 is CASSQDDAPATNEKLFF. In DNA form, the CDR3 reads TGTGCCAGCAGCCAAGATGACGCGCCTGCAACTAATGAAAAACTGTTTTTT.

At least ten counts were recorded for this clonotype. V gene TRBV15 combines with J gene TRBJ1-2, with D hard to call. V lost 3 bases, J lost 4 bases, and 12 bases lay in between. Germline values: CDR1 LNHNV, CDR2 YYDKDF (reference sequence). The CDR3 has 14 residues. CDR3 in amino acids: CATSSAHSVYGYTF. CDR3 nucleotides: TGTGCCACCAGCAGTGCCCATTCAGTCTATGGCTACACCTTC.

This clonotype was detected only a few times. CDR3 residues: CSASPGLAGYNEQFF. The CDR3 coding sequence is TGCAGTGCTAGTCCGGGACTAGCGGGTTACAATGAGCAGTTCTTC. The chain links TRBV20-1 to TRBJ2-1; TRBD2 matches 12 bases. The junction had 4 bases not matched to a gene; V was cut back by 3 bases and J by 4 bases. The CDR3 loop spans 15 amino acids. CDR1 and CDR2 (germline): DFQATT, SNEGSKA (reference sequence).

This chain links TRBV20-1 with TRBJ1-6; tentative D call: TRBD1 (5 bases). Germline V gene data show CDR1 as DFQATT and CDR2 as SNEGSKA (reference sequence). The CDR3 extends over 14 amino acids. Trimming stripped 5 bases from V and 5 bases from J, with 13 bases between. Here the CDR3 DNA reads TGCAGTGCTGGGGACGGAACTCATAATTCACCCCTCCACTTT. Its protein product is CSAGDGTHNSPLHF.